A selection of T cell receptor beta chains follows, all from one sample in a study of beta chain features in type 1 diabetes. Assay used: immunoSEQ multiplex PCR; TCRdb lists only in-frame clones, some missing. The sample holds 250,000 or so clones, roughly 13% seen once. The sequencing sample was made of naive CD4+ T cells from blood. All receptors derive from a man aged 25 to 45 with type 1 diabetes. The CDR3 runs from the conserved cysteine through the conserved F or W. The order of the fields is clone size, J gene, V gene, D gene, CDR3 protein, CDR3 DNA. A D gene is named only where the DNA matches it firmly. Clone size appears in some rows only: once, few, many, or a class for an expanded clone.

>-|TRBJ2-2|TRBV5-1|TRBD2
CASSRTSGANTGELFF
TGCGCCAGCAGCAGGACTAGCGGGGCGAACACCGGGGAGCTGTTTTTT
>-|TRBJ2-2|TRBV9|TRBD2
CASSVSGGALGTGELFF
TGTGCCAGCAGCGTAAGCGGGGGGGCCTTAGGAACCGGGGAGCTGTTTTTT
>-|TRBJ2-5|TRBV5-1|-
CASSGTETQYF
TGCGCCAGCAGCGGCACAGAGACCCAGTACTTC
>few|TRBJ2-5|TRBV6-5|-
CASSTRDQETQYF
TGTGCCAGCAGTACCCGGGATCAAGAGACCCAGTACTTC
>-|TRBJ2-5|TRBV7-9|-
CASSAPAVFRAQYF
TGTGCCAGCAGCGCACCGGCGGTGTTCAGGGCCCAGTACTTC
>few|TRBJ2-4|TRBV5-1|-
CASSLAGPAKNIQYF
TGCGCCAGCAGCTTGGCAGGGCCAGCCAAAAACATTCAGTACTTC
>few|TRBJ2-2|TRBV29-1|-
CSVASGTGELFF
TGCAGCGTTGCCAGCGGGACCGGGGAGCTGTTTTTT
>few|TRBJ1-1|TRBV7-9|-
CASSLVSDRGAFF
TGTGCCAGCAGCTTAGTCTCTGACCGGGGAGCTTTCTTT
>-|TRBJ2-2|TRBV29-1|-
CSATGTGGVTGELFF
TGCAGCGCAACAGGGACCGGTGGTGTAACGGGGGAGCTGTTTTTT
>-|TRBJ1-2|TRBV14|-
CASSQGAVNAGYTF
TGTGCCAGCAGCCAAGGGGCTGTTAATGCTGGCTACACCTTC
>-|TRBJ1-2|TRBV6-4|TRBD1
CASSVEGARNGYTF
TGTGCCAGCAGTGTTGAGGGGGCACGAAATGGCTACACCTTC
>few|TRBJ1-2|TRBV5-1|TRBD1
CASSLPGTGSYTF
TGCGCCAGCAGCTTGCCGGGGACAGGGAGCTACACCTTC
>-|TRBJ2-5|TRBV21-1|-
CASSTTAFQETQYF
TGTGCCAGCAGCACGACAGCCTTCCAAGAGACCCAGTACTTC
>-|TRBJ2-5|TRBV9|-
CASSVDTVRETQYF
TGTGCCAGCAGCGTAGACACAGTCCGAGAGACCCAGTACTTC
>few|TRBJ2-7|TRBV5-4|-
CASSLAHRGLDEQYF
TGTGCCAGCAGTCTCGCGCACAGAGGGCTGGACGAGCAGTACTTC
>-|TRBJ1-2|TRBV13|TRBD1
CASSSRTGAYGYTF
TGTGCCAGCAGCTCACGGACAGGGGCCTATGGCTACACCTTC
>few|TRBJ1-1|TRBV7-9|TRBD1
CASSLAMTGTFF
TGTGCCAGCAGCTTGGCAATGACAGGGACCTTCTTT
>few|TRBJ1-2|TRBV18|TRBD1
CASSPGQGGNYGYTF
TGTGCCAGCTCACCGGGACAGGGGGGAAACTATGGCTACACCTTC
>-|TRBJ1-5|TRBV30|-
CAWSEAGRQPQHF
TGTGCCTGGAGCGAAGCAGGCCGGCAGCCCCAGCATTTT
>-|TRBJ2-5|TRBV5-1|TRBD2
CASSLASGGAQTQYF
TGCGCCAGCAGCTTGGCTAGCGGGGGGGCCCAGACCCAGTACTTC
>-|TRBJ2-3|TRBV4-1|-
CASSQDPQRPSTDTQYF
TGCGCCAGCAGCCAAGATCCCCAGCGGCCTAGCACAGATACGCAGTATTTT
>-|TRBJ2-2|TRBV15|TRBD1
CATSRDRVATGELFF
TGTGCCACCAGCAGGGACAGGGTTGCAACCGGGGAGCTGTTTTTT
>-|TRBJ2-5|TRBV7-9|TRBD1
CASRSTGHETQYF
TGTGCCAGCAGGTCGACAGGGCATGAGACCCAGTACTTC
>few|TRBJ1-6|TRBV6-1|-
CASTLTEDNSPLHF
TGTGCCAGCACTTTGACGGAGGATAATTCACCCCTCCACTTT
>few|TRBJ2-1|TRBV5-1|TRBD2
CASSLAGTSFKGEQFF
TGCGCCAGCAGCTTGGCTGGGACTAGCTTCAAGGGTGAGCAGTTCTTC
>-|TRBJ1-1|TRBV7-9|-
CASSLASGLNTEAFF
TGTGCCAGCAGCTTAGCATCCGGGTTGAACACTGAAGCTTTCTTT
>-|TRBJ1-1|TRBV29-1|-
CSVEDWQNTEAFF
TGCAGCGTTGAAGATTGGCAGAACACTGAAGCTTTCTTT
>few|TRBJ2-1|TRBV7-9|-
CASSTFRRDEQFF
TGTGCCAGCAGCACCTTCAGGCGGGATGAGCAGTTCTTC
>few|TRBJ1-3|TRBV18|-
CASSMDRHSGNTIYF
TGTGCCAGCTCGATGGACAGACACTCTGGAAACACCATATATTTT
>few|TRBJ2-1|TRBV6-1|-
CASSDRAPLNEQFF
TGTGCCAGCAGTGACAGGGCCCCTCTCAATGAGCAGTTCTTC
>-|TRBJ1-1|TRBV25-1|-
CASSPLRAGPAEAFF
TGTGCCAGCAGTCCCCTCAGGGCAGGTCCGGCTGAAGCTTTCTTT
>few|TRBJ2-7|TRBV30|-
CAWSAGQNYEQYF
TGTGCCTGGAGCGCGGGACAGAACTACGAGCAGTACTTC
>-|TRBJ2-2|TRBV4-2|-
CASSQEGGGAPGELFF
TGTGCCAGCAGCCAAGAAGGGGGGGGCGCCCCCGGGGAGCTGTTTTTT
>few|TRBJ2-5|TRBV5-1|-
CASSPLARGYQETQYF
TGCGCCAGCAGCCCCCTCGCCAGGGGCTATCAAGAGACCCAGTACTTC
>few|TRBJ2-5|TRBV12-5|TRBD1
CASGSGQGGQETQYF
TGTGCTAGTGGTTCCGGACAGGGGGGCCAAGAGACCCAGTACTTC
>-|TRBJ2-4|TRBV4-1|-
CASSEGRGRGGKNIQYF
TGCGCCAGCAGCGAGGGTCGGGGGAGAGGAGGCAAAAACATTCAGTACTTC
>few|TRBJ1-2|TRBV6-6|TRBD1
CASRGGQGANGYTF
TGTGCCAGCAGAGGGGGACAGGGGGCAAATGGCTACACCTTC
>-|TRBJ1-1|TRBV15|TRBD1
CATTTGGANTEAFF
TGTGCCACCACCACAGGGGGAGCGAACACTGAAGCTTTCTTT
>-|TRBJ2-5|TRBV7-6|-
CASSLASGRETQYF
TGTGCCAGCAGCTTAGCCTCGGGTCGGGAGACCCAGTACTTC
>few|TRBJ2-1|TRBV4-1|-
CASSQDLNEQFF
TGCGCCAGCAGCCAAGATTTAAATGAGCAGTTCTTC
>-|TRBJ1-2|TRBV29-1|-
CSVARMGSSNYGYTF
TGCAGCGTCGCCCGCATGGGGAGCTCTAACTATGGCTACACCTTC
>-|TRBJ1-6|TRBV30|-
CAWSPGGSPLHF
TGTGCCTGGAGCCCCGGGGGGTCACCCCTCCACTTT
>few|TRBJ1-2|TRBV12-5|-
CASGLASNYGYTF
TGTGCTAGTGGTTTGGCATCTAACTATGGCTACACCTTC
>few|TRBJ2-7|TRBV29-1|-
CSVEGDRLYEQYF
TGCAGCGTTGAAGGTGACAGACTCTACGAGCAGTACTTC
>-|TRBJ2-5|TRBV5-1|TRBD1
CASSFGTGEAGETQYF
TGCGCCAGCAGCTTCGGGACAGGGGAGGCTGGAGAGACCCAGTACTTC
>-|TRBJ1-2|TRBV6-5|-
CASSYQGTSAYGYTF
TGTGCCAGCAGTTACCAAGGGACATCTGCCTATGGCTACACCTTC
>few|TRBJ2-3|TRBV4-2|TRBD1
CASSQENSGTGGTDTQYF
TGTGCCAGCAGCCAAGAGAACAGCGGGACAGGGGGCACAGATACGCAGTATTTT
>-|TRBJ1-2|TRBV2|-
CASSDPEKNYGYTF
TGTGCCAGCAGTGACCCTGAGAAAAACTATGGCTACACCTTC
>few|TRBJ2-5|TRBV11-2|-
CASSLDRGGRETQYF
TGTGCCAGCAGCTTAGATCGTGGAGGCCGGGAGACCCAGTACTTC
>-|TRBJ1-1|TRBV6-5|-
CASIPPRGMNTEAFF
TGTGCCAGCATTCCCCCTCGGGGGATGAACACTGAAGCTTTCTTT
>-|TRBJ2-6|TRBV4-1|TRBD2
CASSPILAGGPGANVLTF
TGCGCCAGCAGCCCAATTTTAGCGGGGGGGCCGGGGGCCAACGTCCTGACTTTC
>few|TRBJ2-5|TRBV7-9|TRBD2
CASSWTSGGLLETQYF
TGTGCCAGCAGCTGGACTAGCGGGGGGCTATTAGAGACCCAGTACTTC
>few|TRBJ2-7|TRBV18|-
CASSPDSSYEQYF
TGTGCCAGCTCACCAGACAGCTCCTACGAGCAGTACTTC
>-|TRBJ2-2|TRBV7-7|TRBD1
CASSLRDRVTGELFF
TGTGCCAGCAGCCTCCGGGACAGGGTGACCGGGGAGCTGTTTTTT
>-|TRBJ2-1|TRBV9|-
CASSVALSEQFF
TGTGCCAGCAGCGTAGCTTTATCTGAGCAGTTCTTC
>-|TRBJ1-1|TRBV12-5|TRBD1
CASGFLTGGMNTEAFF
TGTGCTAGTGGTTTCTTGACAGGGGGGATGAACACTGAAGCTTTCTTT